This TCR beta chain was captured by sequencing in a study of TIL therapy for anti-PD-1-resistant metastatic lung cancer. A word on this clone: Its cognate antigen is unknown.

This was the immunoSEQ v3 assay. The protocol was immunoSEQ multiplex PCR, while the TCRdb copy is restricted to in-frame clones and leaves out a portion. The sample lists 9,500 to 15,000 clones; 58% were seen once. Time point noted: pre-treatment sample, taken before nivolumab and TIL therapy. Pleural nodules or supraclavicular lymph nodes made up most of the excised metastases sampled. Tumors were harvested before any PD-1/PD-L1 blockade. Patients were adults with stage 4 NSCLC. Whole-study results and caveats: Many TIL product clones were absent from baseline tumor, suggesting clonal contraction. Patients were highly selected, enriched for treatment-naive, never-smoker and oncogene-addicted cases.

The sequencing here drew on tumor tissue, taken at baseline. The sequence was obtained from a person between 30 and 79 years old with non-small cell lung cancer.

The CDR3 DNA sequence: TGTGCCAGCAGCTCTAACTTGGTGGGGAACACCGGGGAGCTGTTTTTT. Its translation: CASSSNLVGNTGELFF. The chain combines TRBV11-1 with TRBJ2-2; D is uncertain. The CDR3 is 16 residues long. V lost 4 bases, J lost 1 base, and 13 bases lay in between. Germline CDR1 SGHAT, CDR2 FQDESV (reference sequence). The variable domain in full, with the rest retrieved from reference TRBV11-1 and TRBJ2-2, is EAEVAQSPRYKITEKSQAVAFWCDPISGHATLYWYRQILGQGPELLVQFQDESVVDDSQLPKDRFSAERLKGVDSTLKIQPAELGDSAMYLCASSSNLVGNTGELFFGEGSRLTVL.